This is a list of T cell receptor beta chains from one sample in a study of T cells in Graves' hyperthyroidism and ophthalmopathy. TCRdb itself ran the multiplex PCR reads through MiXCR, one entry per CDR3 protein. Of about 640,000 distinct CDR3 sequences detected, roughly 15% appear once; the ten largest clones hold 12%. The sequenced sample was blood. The source is a woman between 50 and 59 years old with Graves' ophthalmopathy. The CDR3 runs from the conserved cysteine through the conserved F or W. The order of the fields is J gene, D gene, clone size, V gene, CDR3 protein, CDR3 DNA. A D gene is named only where the DNA matches it firmly. For some rows the clone size is stated as once, few or many, or as a class when expanded; others skip it.

>TRBJ2-3|TRBD2|many|TRBV30
CAWRTSGRPDTQYF
TGTGCCTGGAGAACTAGCGGGAGGCCAGATACGCAGTATTTT
>TRBJ1-3|-|-|TRBV6-1
CASSEVDSSGNTIYF
TGTGCCAGCAGTGAAGTTGACAGCTCTGGAAACACCATATATTTT
>TRBJ2-1|TRBD2|many|TRBV29-1
CSVEAGTSGGPYNEQFF
TGCAGCGTTGAAGCAGGGACTAGCGGGGGGCCCTACAATGAGCAGTTCTTC
>TRBJ2-3|-|many|TRBV7-2
CASSLKFRGAQLDTQYF
TGTGCCAGCAGCTTAAAGTTTCGTGGGGCTCAATTGGATACGCAGTATTTT
>TRBJ2-7|-|-|TRBV4-3
CASSQDYRVGSPYEQYF
TGCGCCAGCAGCCAAGATTATAGGGTAGGCAGCCCCTACGAGCAGTACTTC
>TRBJ2-7|TRBD1|many|TRBV12-3/TRBV12-4
CASSPRRTGGYEQYF
TGTGCCAGCAGTCCTCGCAGGACAGGGGGCTACGAGCAGTACTTC
>TRBJ1-2|-|many|TRBV5-4
CASSGSVIYSYTF
TGTGCCAGCAGCGGCAGCGTTATCTATAGCTACACCTTC
>TRBJ2-1|-|many|TRBV28
CASSFPGRRNEQFF
TGTGCCAGCAGTTTCCCCGGAAGGCGCAATGAGCAGTTCTTC
>TRBJ1-1|-|few|TRBV5-4
CASSLIGTEAFF
TGTGCCAGCAGCCTGATTGGGACAGAAGCTTTCTTT
>TRBJ1-4|-|few|TRBV5-6
CASSLTEGGNEKLFF
TGTGCCAGCAGCCTCACAGAGGGAGGCAATGAAAAACTGTTTTTT
>TRBJ1-1|-|-|TRBV20-1
CSAKATTEAFF
TGCAGTGCTAAGGCAACCACTGAAGCTTTCTTT
>TRBJ2-5|TRBD1|-|TRBV11-2
CASSSRQGIQETQYF
TGTGCCAGCAGCTCCAGACAGGGGATTCAAGAGACCCAGTACTTC
>TRBJ1-1|-|few|TRBV29-1
CSVESRRGDAEAFF
TGCAGCGTTGAATCGCGCAGGGGAGACGCTGAAGCTTTCTTT
>TRBJ2-7|-|-|TRBV5-5
CASSQGQYSSYEQYF
TGTGCCAGCAGCCAAGGACAGTACAGCTCCTACGAGCAGTACTTC
>TRBJ2-3|-|-|TRBV7-2
CASSSQGGDTQYF
TGTGCCAGCAGCTCCCAGGGGGGAGATACGCAGTATTTT